This TCR beta chain was documented in a study of beta chain features in type 1 diabetes. What was sequenced were expressed TCRB transcripts, since all of the isolated RNA had been reverse transcribed. The average output of naive, central memory and regulatory T cell samples was millions of reads. Method: immunoSEQ multiplex PCR; TCRdb's copy keeps in-frame clones and lacks some. This table holds around 160,000 clones, 40% to 55% found once. In this sample, this clone turned up once. The J segment lost 4 bases and the V segment lost 3 bases, leaving 5 bases of the junction unmatched. Germline assignment: CDR1 SGHTA and CDR2 FQGNSA. The CDR3 contains 15 residues.

This chain uses TRBV7-2 with TRBJ2-1; 8 bases line up with TRBD2. The specimen sequenced was Tregs from blood. This sequence originates from a man between 18 and 29 years old in good health. CDR3 loop: CASSLSGTRYNEQFF. CDR3 in DNA: TGTGCCAGCAGCTTGTCTGGGACTAGGTACAATGAGCAGTTCTTC. Together with reference TRBV7-2 and TRBJ2-1, the CDR3 gives the full variable domain: GAGVSQSPSNKVTEKGKDVELRCDPISGHTALYWYRQSLGQGLEFLIYFQGNSAPDKSGLPSDRFSAERTGGSVSTLTIQRTQQEDSAVYLCASSLSGTRYNEQFFGPGTRLTVL.